This TCR beta chain was sequenced for a study of cytomegalovirus exposure and HLA in healthy donors. Background on the study: Most genotyped donors, approximately 77% of fewer than 400, had Caucasian-associated genetic ancestry.

This clone was seen a single time. Its antigen is currently unknown. Study findings and constraints: TCR beta V- and J-gene trimming, according to a later analysis, was linked to a missense DCLRE1C variant. The authors reported that TCR beta sequences could predict HLA-A and HLA-B alleles. These predictions were accurate for most subjects in the first cohort.

Germline-derived CDR1 and CDR2 are SGHDT and YYEEEE. The CDR3 sequence is 15 residues long. V was cut by 0 bases and J by 1 base, with 10 bases left in between. Primers for the PCR totalled 60 Vbeta and 13 Jbeta. Sequencing was performed with immunoSEQ multiplex PCR; in TCRdb, only in-frame clones are kept and a portion is missing. The sample has around 150,000 clones, about two thirds seen once. This TCR was sampled from a woman under 30 in good health and CMV-seropositive. The sample taken for sequencing was PBMCs. The V call is TRBV5-6, the J call TRBJ1-1; a possible D gene is TRBD1 (5 bases). CDR3 sequence reads: CASSLGGRGNTEAFF. In nucleotides, the CDR3 is TGTGCCAGCAGCTTGGGTGGGAGGGGGAACACTGAAGCTTTCTTT.